These 17 T cell receptor beta chains were sequenced from one sample in a study of beta chain features in type 1 diabetes. Findings and caveats of the study: People with Type 1 diabetes carried modestly yet significantly shorter TCRB CDR3s in all four CD4+ subsets.

Their antigens remain unidentified. The entirety of the isolated RNA underwent reverse transcription, so expressed TCRB transcripts were sequenced. Sequenced by immunoSEQ multiplex PCR; TCRdb stores in-frame clones only, minus some. Among a few hundred thousand clones, 16% were seen once, and the ten largest hold about 0.092%. The sample taken for sequencing was naive CD4+ T cells from blood. These receptors all stem from a young man with type 1 diabetes.

This clone was recorded a few times. The chain combines TRBV7-8 with TRBJ2-7; 9 bases map to TRBD1. This CDR3 spans 14 amino acids. Germline lookup yields CDR1 SGHVS and CDR2 FQNEAQ. Trimming took 5 bases from V and 4 from J; bases not matched to a gene: 6. In nucleotides, the CDR3 is TGTGCCAGCAGCCTGGGGACAGGGAATTACGAGCAGTACTTC. This translates into CASSLGTGNYEQYF.

The rearrangement links TRBV7-9 to TRBJ2-5, with D perhaps matching TRBD2 (5 bases). Germline assignment: CDR1 SEHNR and CDR2 FQNEAQ (reference sequence). The CDR3 contains 13 residues. Deletions cut 2 bases from V and 5 bases from J, with 9 bases between. CDR3 nucleotide sequence: TGTGCCAGCAGCTTATCTAGAGGGGAGACCCAGTACTTC. This codes for CASSLSRGETQYF. Drawing the rest from reference TRBV7-9 and TRBJ2-5, the complete variable domain is DTGVSQNPRHKITKRGQNVTFRCDPISEHNRLYWYRQTLGQGPEFLTYFQNEAQLEKSRLLSDRFSAERPKGSFSTLEIQRTEQGDSAMYLCASSLSRGETQYFGPGTRLLVL.

CDR3: CASTWDTEAFF. The CDR3 DNA follows: TGTGCCAGCACCTGGGACACTGAAGCTTTCTTT. This chain uses TRBV7-9 with TRBJ1-1; D gene unclear. The V end lost 7 bases, the J end lost 3 bases, and 6 bases lay between the germline ends. Germline values: CDR1 SEHNR, CDR2 FQNEAQ (reference sequence). The CDR3 covers 11 residues. The full variable domain, rest sourced from reference TRBV7-9 and TRBJ1-1, is DTGVSQNPRHKITKRGQNVTFRCDPISEHNRLYWYRQTLGQGPEFLTYFQNEAQLEKSRLLSDRFSAERPKGSFSTLEIQRTEQGDSAMYLCASTWDTEAFFGQGTRLTVV.

The V gene is TRBV6-5, the J gene TRBJ2-7, with D maybe TRBD1 (5 bases). The CDR3 runs 11 residues. Per the germline V gene, CDR1 is MNHEY and CDR2 is SVGAGI. Deletions cut 6 bases from V and 7 bases from J, with 10 bases between. The CDR3 DNA sequence: TGTGCCAGCAGATCAGGGCTGGAGCAGTACTTC. Translation gives CASRSGLEQYF.

The V and J genes are TRBV27 and TRBJ2-7; D is possibly TRBD1 (5 bases). This CDR3 region has 13 residues. The germline V and J ends were trimmed by 5 bases and 9 bases, with 17 bases remaining between them. In germline, CDR1 is MNHEY, CDR2 SMNVEV (reference sequence). The DNA for the CDR3 is TGTGCCAGCAGTCCGATGGGGCCTGCAAGGCAGTACTTC. It yields the protein CASSPMGPARQYF.

This clone was counted only a few times. The CDR3 nucleotides read TGTGCCAGCAGTTACTCCGTAGCGGGGGCAGCCTACGAGCAGTACTTC. As protein: CASSYSVAGAAYEQYF. V gene TRBV6-5 combines with J gene TRBJ2-7; TRBD2 aligns across 9 bases. Germline trimming cut 0 bases from V and 2 bases from J; bases unmatched to any gene: 5. The CDR3 loop spans 16 amino acids. Germline V gene lookup returns CDR1 MNHEY and CDR2 SVGAGI.

This sequence joins TRBV29-1 and TRBJ1-4; no definite D call. Trimming shortened V by 6 bases and J by 6 bases, and 17 bases separated the two germline ends. The CDR3 runs 14 residues. Germline-derived CDR1 and CDR2 are SQVTM and ANQGSEA. The CDR3 DNA reads as TGCAGCGTGGGGAGCGGCAACTTTGATGAAAAACTGTTTTTT. As protein: CSVGSGNFDEKLFF.

The chain couples TRBV11-1 to TRBJ2-1; no reliable D call. The CDR3 runs 16 residues. Germline lookup yields CDR1 SGHAT and CDR2 FQDESV (reference sequence). V shed 1 base and J shed 0 bases, with 10 bases lying between them. For the CDR3, the DNA is TGTGCCAGCAGCTTAGGTGGCCAATACTCCTACAATGAGCAGTTCTTC. Protein product: CASSLGGQYSYNEQFF.

The sample holds a few counts of this clone. The chain couples TRBV5-1 to TRBJ1-4; D unclear. The CDR3 has 15 residues. The germline V and J ends were trimmed by 4 bases and 0 bases, with 10 bases remaining between them. CDR1 and CDR2 (germline): SGHRS, YFSETQ. CDR3 coding DNA: TGCGCCAGCAGCGGAAGACCCGCAACTAATGAAAAACTGTTTTTT. This codes for CASSGRPATNEKLFF.

The rearrangement links TRBV10-3 to TRBJ2-5, with D perhaps matching TRBD1 (6 bases). CDR3 length: 15 amino acids. Looked up from germline, CDR1 is ENHRY and CDR2 is SYGVKD. With 3 bases removed from V and 3 bases from J, the gap between germline ends came to 14 bases. The CDR3 nucleotides are TGTGCCATCAGTGAACCTCAGGGGATTGAAGAGACCCAGTACTTC. It specifies CAISEPQGIEETQYF.

In this sample, this clone turned up a few times. This sequence joins TRBV15 and TRBJ2-6; D is unresolved. The CDR3 extends over 16 amino acids. Trimming removed 1 base at V and 0 bases at J, with 7 bases between. Per the germline V gene, CDR1 is LNHNV and CDR2 is YYDKDF (reference sequence). The CDR3 is CATSRGDSSGANVLTF. The CDR3, as DNA: TGTGCCACCAGCAGAGGGGATAGCTCTGGGGCCAACGTCCTGACTTTC.

The rearrangement joins TRBV6-5 to TRBJ1-4; no firm D call. The CDR3 sequence is 13 residues long. The V gene lost 6 bases and the J gene lost 7 bases, with 12 bases spanning the gap. The germline CDR1 and CDR2 sequences are MNHEY and SVGAGI. The CDR3 is CASRGSRIEKLFF. For the CDR3, the DNA is TGTGCCAGCAGGGGGAGTCGGATTGAAAAACTGTTTTTT.

The V gene is TRBV29-1, the J gene TRBJ2-7; D could derive from TRBD1 or TRBD2 (5 bases each). The length of the CDR3 is 12 residues. V shed 7 bases and J shed 3 bases, with 13 bases lying between them. In germline, CDR1 is SQVTM, CDR2 ANQGSEA. DNA of the CDR3: TGCAGCGCCACCGGGGACCTCTACGAGCAGTACTTC. As protein: CSATGDLYEQYF.

This chain links TRBV6-1 with TRBJ1-2; D is uncertain. The germline gives CDR1 MNHNS, CDR2 SASEGT. Deletions cut 6 bases from V and 4 bases from J, with 12 bases between. The CDR3 is 13 residues long. DNA for the CDR3: TGTGCCAGCAGCGCCGGACTTAGCTATGGCTACACCTTC. Protein: CASSAGLSYGYTF.

This rearrangement joins TRBV2 to TRBJ2-1; 10 nucleotides match TRBD2. The CDR3 contains 14 residues. V shed 2 bases and J 7 bases; nucleotides not matched to a gene: 2. Germline V gene sequence: CDR1 SNHLY, CDR2 FYNNEI. Here the CDR3 DNA reads TGTGCCAGCAGTGAACTAGCGGGGGCAAATGAGCAGTTCTTC. Its translation is CASSELAGANEQFF.

This chain links TRBV4-1 with TRBJ2-1; 8 bases are a match to TRBD1. Germline V gene lookup returns CDR1 MGHRA and CDR2 YSYEKL. Trimming at V came to 1 base and at J to 16 bases, leaving 6 bases not matched to a gene. This CDR3 comprises 12 residues. The CDR3 sequence is CASSQGTGLVFF. The DNA of the CDR3 is TGCGCCAGCAGCCAAGGGACAGGGCTAGTTTTCTTC.

The chain combines TRBV2 with TRBJ2-2; possibly TRBD2 for D (6 bases). V was pared by 7 bases and J by 9 bases, with 18 bases between. The CDR3 runs to 14 residues. Germline V gene data show CDR1 as SNHLY and CDR2 as FYNNEI. DNA of the CDR3: TGTGCCAGCACCCCGACTAGAGATCTGCGGGAGCTGTTTTTT. Its translation is CASTPTRDLRELFF.